This note documents a single TCR beta chain sequence. Its cognate antigen is unknown. The authors divided CD4+ cells into CD45RA+ naive and CD45RA-negative memory subsets. The CDR3 is made up of 14 amino acids. Germline lookup yields CDR1 GTSNPN and CDR2 SVGIG (reference sequence). The germline V and J ends were trimmed by 1 base and 4 bases, with 10 bases remaining between them. In the source study's methods: Sequence data from immunoSEQ were junction-only and lacked quality scores; consequently, filtering differed. Only in-frame clones appear in the TCRdb table, and some are missing; sequencing was by immunoSEQ multiplex PCR. Clonal size and the V and J genes are those of that table, whereas D and trimming came from the DNA. The sample records some 2,000,000 clones, 95% being singletons. This sample is drawn from a study of shared clonotypes between healthy human individuals. Study information: There were three CD4 naive, three CD4 memory, two CD8 naive and one CD8 memory plates per donor. Study-wide results and caveats: The four-donor shared clonotypes exceeded non-shared clonotypes in generation probability, with non-shared ones scoring lower.

This TCR derives from a man between 18 and 29 years old in good health. The sequenced sample was naive CD4+ T cells sorted from blood. Specified subset: CD45RA+ positively selected. The chain recombines TRBV30 with TRBJ2-2, with a weak D call TRBD2 (7 bases). The CDR3 protein is CAWSAAGATGELFF. The CDR3 nucleotides read TGTGCCTGGAGTGCTGCGGGGGCCACCGGGGAGCTGTTTTTT.